The 18 T cell receptor beta chains in this list originate from one sample, sequenced in a study of regulatory T cells in long-lasting Graves disease. Time point of the sample: newly diagnosed GD, antithyroid drugs for less than 3 months. Researchers made the TCR library from RNA that was extracted from PBMCs. Investigators prepared the TCR beta libraries by applying iRepertoire HTBI primers and Arm-PCR of CDR3 regions. TCRdb re-called the multiplex PCR reads through MiXCR, storing one row per CDR3 protein. Of hundreds of thousands of distinct CDR3 sequences listed, about 16% are singletons. The sample was peripheral blood mononuclear cells (PBMCs), taken at new diagnosis, from a patient treated with antithyroid drugs. These receptor sequences come from a female donor with Graves disease.

The chain couples TRBV6-1 to TRBJ1-6; D possibly corresponds to TRBD1 (6 bases). The CDR3 sequence is 16 residues long. The V and J ends lost 7 bases and 10 bases respectively, with 23 bases between them. Germline V lookup: CDR1 MNHNS, CDR2 SASEGT. The CDR3 region is CASTSRAEGRGSPLHF. CDR3 nucleotide sequence: TGTGCCAGCACCTCCCGGGCCGAGGGCAGGGGCTCACCCCTCCACTTT.

This clonotype was detected ten times or more. The chain recombines TRBV19 with TRBJ1-1; D remains unclear. The germline gives CDR1 LNHDA, CDR2 SQIVND (reference sequence). CDR3 length: 8 amino acids. Here the CDR3 reads CRGTEAFF. CDR3 nucleotide sequence: TGTCGCGGCACTGAAGCTTTCTTT.

This clonotype was seen a few times. V is TRBV29-1 and J is TRBJ2-5; the D gene is possibly TRBD2 (6 bases). The length of the CDR3 is 15 residues. CDR1 and CDR2 from the germline V gene are SQVTM and ANQGSEA. V was cut by 2 bases and J by 2 bases, with 15 bases left in between. Written as DNA, the CDR3 is TGCAGCGTTGAATGCGGGGAAGAGGAGCAAGAGACCCAGTACTTC. Protein product: CSVECGEEEQETQYF.

This clonotype was detected a few times. CDR3 bases: TGTGCCAGCAGTTCACCCCCTCTAGCGGGACCTTACACCGGGGAGCTGTTTTTT. It encodes CASSSPPLAGPYTGELFF. The chain uses TRBV6-5 and TRBJ2-2; 9 positions agree with TRBD2. Germline V gene lookup returns CDR1 MNHEY and CDR2 SVGAGI. CDR3 length: 18 residues. Trimming cost V 4 bases and J 3 bases; bases outside gene matches: 12.

This clonotype showed up many times. The chain has TRBV9 and TRBJ2-2, with 10 bases that match TRBD2. The J segment lost 5 bases and the V segment lost 0 bases, leaving 1 base of the junction unmatched. The CDR3 consists of 15 residues. CDR1 SGDLS and CDR2 YYNGEE come from the germline V gene. The DNA for the CDR3 is TGTGCCAGCAGCGTAGCGACTAGCGGGACCGGGGAGCTGTTTTTT. It codes for CASSVATSGTGELFF.

This clonotype came up many times. J is TRBJ1-1 and V is TRBV5-1; possibly TRBD1 for D (5 bases). Trimming removed 3 bases at V and 1 base at J, with 10 bases between. Germline loops: CDR1 SGHRS, CDR2 YFSETQ. The CDR3 covers 14 residues. CDR3 protein: CASSSLQANTEAFF. CDR3 nucleotide sequence: TGCGCCAGCAGCTCCCTACAGGCGAACACTGAAGCTTTCTTT.

This clonotype was detected a few times. The V call is TRBV6-1, the J call TRBJ1-1; D uncertain. Deletions cut 7 bases from V and 4 bases from J, with 16 bases between. The length of the CDR3 is 14 residues. In germline, CDR1 is MNHNS, CDR2 SASEGT. The CDR3 loop reads CASKTVPLTTEAFF. In nucleotides, the CDR3 is TGTGCCAGCAAAACAGTGCCATTAACCACTGAAGCTTTCTTT.

This clonotype appeared many times. This chain links TRBV5-1 with TRBJ2-5; D is tentatively TRBD1 or TRBD2 (6 bases each). V was shortened by 4 bases and J by 10 bases, with 14 bases between the two germline ends. Germline values: CDR1 SGHRS, CDR2 YFSETQ. The CDR3 is made up of 12 amino acids. This CDR3 reads CASSGGQVDQYF. As DNA, the CDR3 is TGCGCCAGCAGCGGGGGGCAGGTGGACCAGTACTTC.

The sample holds a few counts of this clonotype. This CDR3 fails to terminate in the conserved phenylalanine or tryptophan, so it likely reflects a read error. The CDR3 protein is CASSRDRTIYEQYL. The CDR3 region has the DNA TGTGCCAGCAGCCGGGACAGGACGATCTACGAGCAGTACCTC. The chain employs TRBV7-8 and TRBJ2-7; 8 bases agree with TRBD1. There are 14 residues in the CDR3. Germline-derived CDR1 and CDR2 are SGHVS and FQNEAQ. V was pared by 5 bases and J by 3 bases, with 6 bases of the junction left unmatched.

This clonotype occurred once. A read error is likely here: a far larger clone is one base away. The chain employs TRBV6-9 and TRBJ2-1; D might be TRBD1 or TRBD2, each matching 5 bases. Germline loops: CDR1 MNHGY, CDR2 SVAAGI. This CDR3 has 15 amino acids. CDR3 protein: CASSSLGTTYNEQLF. As DNA, the CDR3 is TGTGCCAGCAGTTCCCTCGGGACCACTTACAATGAGCAGCTCTTC.

The chain combines TRBV18 with TRBJ2-7; TRBD1 might be the D (5 bases). Germline V gene lookup returns CDR1 KGHSH and CDR2 LQKENI. V was pared by 2 bases and J by 3 bases, with 8 bases between. The CDR3 has 13 residues. The CDR3, as DNA: TGTGCCAGCTCACCATTGGGGCTCTACGAGCAGTACTTC. It yields the protein CASSPLGLYEQYF. The variable domain in full, completed from reference TRBV18 and TRBJ2-7, reads NAGVMQNPRHLVRRRGQEARLRCSPMKGHSHVYWYRQLPEEGLKFMVYLQKENIIDESGMPKERFSAEFPKEGPSILRIQQVVRGDSAAYFCASSPLGLYEQYFGPGTRLTVT.

Remarks on this clonotype: This could be a read error, since a much larger clone is one nucleotide away. The genes are TRBV6-7 and TRBJ2-6, with TRBD2 identical over 7 bases. TRBV6-7 is labeled an ORF, and its function is uncertain. The CDR3 length is 15 residues. CDR3 in amino acids: CASSYGTTRANALTF. The CDR3 nucleotides read TGTGCCAGCAGTTACGGGACTACCCGGGCCAACGCCCTGACTTTC.

This sequence joins TRBV5-1 and TRBJ2-1; 7 bases are shared with TRBD2. J gave up 5 bases and V 0 bases, and 17 bases lay outside the gene matches. The CDR3 has 19 residues. Per the germline V gene, CDR1 is SGHRS and CDR2 is YFSETQ. CDR3 residues: CASSLGTRPPGSVDNEQFF. CDR3 DNA: TGCGCCAGCAGCTTGGGGACTAGACCACCAGGGAGTGTCGACAATGAGCAGTTCTTC. Full variable domain (outside the CDR3, taken from reference TRBV5-1 and TRBJ2-1): KAGVTQTPRYLIKTRGQQVTLSCSPISGHRSVSWYQQTPGQGLQFLFEYFSETQRNKGNFPGRFSGRQFSNSRSEMNVSTLELGDSALYLCASSLGTRPPGSVDNEQFFGPGTRLTVL.

This clonotype occurred many times. The rearrangement links TRBV11-2 to TRBJ1-2; 7 bases map to TRBD1. Losses at the gene ends were 3 bases for V and 10 bases for J; bases not matched to a gene: 8. CDR1 SGHAT and CDR2 FQNNGV come from the germline V gene. CDR3 size: 13 residues. The CDR3 DNA follows: TGTGCCAGCAGCTTCGACAGGGCGGCGCCCTACACCTTC. Translated, it gives CASSFDRAAPYTF.

A note on this clonotype: A much more abundant neighbour one base away suggests this may be a read error. This likely comes from a read error, as the CDR3 has no conserved phenylalanine or tryptophan at its end. The rearrangement joins TRBV5-8 to TRBJ1-2; D gene unclear. Germline CDR1 and CDR2: SGHTS and YDEGEE. V lost 2 bases and J lost 8, with 16 bases in between. The CDR3 has 14 residues. CDR3 sequence reads: CASSFDTSYGGYTY. The CDR3 DNA follows: TGTGCCAGCAGCTTTGATACCAGCTATGGCGGCTACACCTAC.

This clonotype has only one observation. This rearrangement joins TRBV5-1 to TRBJ2-1, with D perhaps matching TRBD1 (6 bases). The V gene's germline CDR1 is SGHRS and CDR2 YFSETQ. The CDR3 is made up of 14 amino acids. Trimming pared 4 bases from V and 3 bases from J, leaving 11 bases between. CDR3 DNA: TGCGCCAGCAGCGTCAGGGGTAGCTACAATGAGCAGTTCTTC. Translating gives CASSVRGSYNEQFF. Filled out from reference TRBV5-1 and TRBJ2-1, the complete variable domain reads KAGVTQTPRYLIKTRGQQVTLSCSPISGHRSVSWYQQTPGQGLQFLFEYFSETQRNKGNFPGRFSGRQFSNSRSEMNVSTLELGDSALYLCASSVRGSYNEQFFGPGTRLTVL.

This clonotype has ten or more counts. The CDR3 bases are TGTGCCAGCAGCCCCGGCCCTCCTCCGGAGACCCAGTACTTC. It yields the protein CASSPGPPPETQYF. This chain joins TRBV11-2 and TRBJ2-5; no reliable D call. The V end lost 5 bases, the J end lost 5 bases, and 15 bases lay between the germline ends. The CDR3 runs 14 residues. From germline, CDR1 is SGHAT and CDR2 FQNNGV. Filled out from reference TRBV11-2 and TRBJ2-5, the complete variable domain reads EAGVAQSPRYKIIEKRQSVAFWCNPISGHATLYWYQQILGQGPKLLIQFQNNGVVDDSQLPKDRFSAERLKGVDSTLKIQPAKLEDSAVYLCASSPGPPPETQYFGPGTRLLVL.

This clonotype was counted many times. The V call is TRBV12-3 or TRBV12-4, the J call TRBJ2-7; TRBD1 is a possible D gene (5 bases). Trimming shortened V by 6 bases and J by 6 bases, and 12 bases separated the two germline ends. There are 12 residues in the CDR3. The CDR3 loop reads CASSPDSSEQYF. The CDR3 bases are TGTGCCAGCAGCCCAGACAGTTCCGAGCAGTACTTC.